Listed below are T cell receptor beta chains from one sample, sequenced in a study of blood T cell repertoires in COVID-19. Some clones are missing from TCRdb's copy, which holds only in-frame ones; the method was immunoSEQ multiplex PCR. The sample has about 180,000 clones, 75% to 90% seen once. The sample comprised peripheral blood. The receptor set was obtained from a human donor with active or convalescent COVID-19. The donor label of this sample is uncertain. The CDR3 runs from the conserved cysteine through the conserved F or W.

cdr3_aa j_call v_call
CSASPQAGYGYTF TRBJ1-2 TRBV20-1
CASSPGGGSGANVLTF TRBJ2-6 TRBV7-6
CASSRNRGRAYEQYF TRBJ2-7 TRBV3-1/TRBV3-2
CASSLTAGGLSAYNEQFF TRBJ2-1 TRBV7-3
CAWSFPGTGPYEQYF TRBJ2-7 TRBV30
CATSRTGYGYTF TRBJ1-2 TRBV15
CASSPPLGTSTDTQYF TRBJ2-3 TRBV18
CAWSVARGGGYTF TRBJ1-2 TRBV30
CASSQSGGAFSYF TRBJ2-3 TRBV4-2
CASSLVQASYEQYF TRBJ2-7 TRBV5-6
CASSYFRVLPRLEAGANTGELFF TRBJ2-2 TRBV27
CASSLPPGTGATSNQPQHF TRBJ1-5 TRBV28
CSAIETSGVGETQYF TRBJ2-5 TRBV20-1
CASSFGGLAYNEQFF TRBJ2-1 TRBV5-1
CASSQDLGYSYEQYF TRBJ2-7 TRBV4-1
CASSSGAAGQGYGYTF TRBJ1-2 TRBV11-2
CASSLDPSYEQYF TRBJ2-7 TRBV11-3
CASSEEQKVFSTEAFF TRBJ1-1 TRBV2
CASSVEGGQETQYF TRBJ2-5 TRBV9